A single T cell receptor (beta chain) is shown here with its context. Its antigen target is currently unknown. The record has no base qualities; no much larger clone is one base away. This sample is drawn from a study of OX40 agonist ivuxolimab in advanced cancers. With regard to the full study: Ivuxolimab was an agonistic, fully human IgG2 monoclonal antibody directed against OX40 (CD134), a costimulatory receptor. Intravenous ivuxolimab was administered to patients every 2 weeks at six dose levels: 0.01, 0.1, 0.3, 1.5, 3 and 10 mg/kg. Among the roughly 50 dose-escalation patients, 19 had hepatocellular carcinoma, 15 or so melanoma, 9 renal cell carcinoma and 9 head and neck cancer. The dose-escalation cohort was roughly 80% male with a mean age of around 64 years, ranging from roughly 23 to 90. Patients were allowed to have had prior anti-PD-1, anti-PD-L1 or anti-CTLA-4 therapy, and roughly 40% of the dose-escalation patients had been treated with checkpoint inhibitors. Partial responses were achieved by three dose-escalation patients, of whom one had hepatocellular carcinoma and two had cutaneous melanoma. The purpose of peripheral TCRbeta sequencing was to test whether ivuxolimab changed TCR sequence diversity and led to clonal T-cell expansion. The paper describes the monotherapy dose-escalation part (N ≈ 50 patients) of the phase I trial of ivuxolimab. The full study reports these points: At doses of 0.1 to 3.0 mg/kg, clonal expansion of both CD4+ and CD8+ blood T cells was observed from baseline to week 6. After ivuxolimab, expanded clones were on average more numerous among CD8+ T cells than among CD4+ T cells. In the 0.1-3.0 mg/kg groups, partial responders were among the patients with the lowest normalized peripheral clonal expansion, particularly in CD8+ T cells. The antigen specificity of the peripheral T cells that underwent clonal expansion was not determined. Low levels of normalized T-cell clonal expansion were also shown by some nonresponding patients.

Genomic DNA was isolated from the sorted cells so that the TCRbeta CDR3 region could be sequenced. TCRbeta CDR3 regions were sequenced using the immunoSEQ Assay. TCRdb limited this immuneACCESS table to in-frame rearrangements with V and J called. A share of clones is missing; checked studies link under half to unresolved V genes, and the rest is unexplained. A total of over 50,000 clones appear in this sample, about 92% of them only once. Clones ranked in the top ten supply 23% of the sample. CDR1 and CDR2, looked up from the germline V gene, are MGHRA and YSYEKL. V is shortened by 3 bases, J by 2 bases, and the region joining them spans 14 bases. From its cysteine to its phenylalanine, the CDR3 spans 15 amino acids. CDR3 DNA only is kept here, 45 bases in frame from base 1. The trial excluded patients who had a history of autoimmune disease or were on systemic immunosuppression. Peripheral blood for TCR sequencing was drawn from every dose cohort at baseline, at cycle 4 day 1 and at cycle 7 day 1. Samples were obtained from an open-label, multicenter, first-in-human phase I dose-escalation trial of ivuxolimab. Adults with locally advanced or metastatic melanoma, renal cell carcinoma, hepatocellular carcinoma or head and neck squamous cell carcinoma were enrolled in the trial. Before TCR sequencing, CD4+ T cells and CD8+ T cells were sorted from peripheral blood as separate populations.

The clonotype was recovered from an adult with an advanced solid tumor such as melanoma, head and neck, liver or kidney cancer. The sequences come from CD4+ or CD8+ T cells sorted from blood, collected in a trial of the OX40 agonist ivuxolimab. In this chain, TRBV4-1 is recombined with TRBJ2-7; TRBD2 might be the D gene, on 6 matching bases. Here the CDR3 is given as CASSQSPGATYEQYF. The DNA sequence follows: TGCGCCAGCAGCCAGTCTCCGGGAGCTACCTACGAGCAGTACTTC.